This T cell receptor beta chain stems from a study of T cells after yellow fever vaccination. General observations from the study: Though weaker, the secondary response peaked faster, on day 5 versus 15. A large majority of primary-vaccination clones showed up again after the booster (roughly 95% CD4, about 87% CD8).

Germline loops: CDR1 MNHEY, CDR2 SVGAGI. The CDR3 is 16 residues long. Deletions cut 0 bases from V and 6 bases from J, with 12 bases between. One entry per CDR3 protein results from TCRdb running MiXCR on the 5' RACE reads. The table records 400,000 or so distinct CDR3 sequences, about 17% of them present only once. There are a few counts of this clonotype. The antigen is not known. The input for sequencing was PBMCs, taken before the yellow fever booster vaccination. The rearrangement joins TRBV6-5 to TRBJ1-6; D is perhaps TRBD1 (6 bases). The clonotype comes from a young man who received the YFV17D yellow fever vaccine. The chain's CDR3 is CASSYSWGLGNSPLHF. The CDR3, as DNA: TGTGCCAGCAGTTACTCGTGGGGGCTCGGTAATTCACCCCTCCACTTT.